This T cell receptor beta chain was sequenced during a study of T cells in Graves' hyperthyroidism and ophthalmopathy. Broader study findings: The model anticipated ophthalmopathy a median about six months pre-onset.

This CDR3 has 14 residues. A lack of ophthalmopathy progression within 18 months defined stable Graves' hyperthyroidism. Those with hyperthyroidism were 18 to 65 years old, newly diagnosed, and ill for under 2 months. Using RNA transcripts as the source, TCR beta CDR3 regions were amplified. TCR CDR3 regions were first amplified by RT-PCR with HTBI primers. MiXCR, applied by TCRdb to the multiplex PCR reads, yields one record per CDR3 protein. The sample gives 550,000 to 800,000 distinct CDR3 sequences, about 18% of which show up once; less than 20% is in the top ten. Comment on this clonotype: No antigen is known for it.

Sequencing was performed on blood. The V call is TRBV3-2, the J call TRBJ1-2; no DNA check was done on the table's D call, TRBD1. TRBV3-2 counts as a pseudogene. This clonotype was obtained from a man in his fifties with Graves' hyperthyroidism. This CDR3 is CASSLSKGSHGYTF. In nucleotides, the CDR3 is TGTGCCAGCAGCCTCTCCAAGGGGAGCCATGGCTACACCTTC.